These 10 T cell receptor beta chains were all obtained from the same sample, sequenced in a study of Graves' ophthalmopathy and Graves' hyperthyroidism. RNA transcripts yielded amplified TCR beta CDR3 regions. RT-PCR was first run with HTBI primers, then multiplex PCR in a second round. One entry per CDR3 protein, called by TCRdb with MiXCR from the multiplex PCR reads. The sample yields approximately 640,000 distinct CDR3 sequences, roughly 39% seen once. Sequenced: peripheral blood. The receptor source for this set is an adult man with Graves' ophthalmopathy.

The rearrangement uses TRBV7-9 and TRBJ2-7; no reliable D call. The CDR3 runs 14 residues. The germline CDR1 and CDR2 sequences are SEHNR and FQNEAQ (reference sequence). V was cut by 6 bases and J by 1 base, with 13 bases left in between. CDR3 nucleotides: TGTGCCAGCAGTTACAGCACTCCTTCCTACGAGCAGTACTTC. It is translated as CASSYSTPSYEQYF.

With regard to this clonotype: A much more abundant neighbour one base away suggests this may be a read error. The genes are TRBV6-5 and TRBJ1-2; no reliable D call. Germline CDR1 is MNHEY and CDR2 is SVGAGI. CDR3 length: 11 amino acids. V was cut by 8 bases and J by 8 bases, with 12 bases left in between. The CDR3 DNA reads as TGTGCCAGCGGTCAGTACTGGGGCTACACCTTC. Protein sequence: CASGQYWGYTF.

This clonotype was recorded once. This chain links TRBV15 with TRBJ2-6; TRBD2 matches 7 bases. V lost 1 base to trimming and J lost 3 bases; unmatched junction nucleotides: 0. Germline CDR1 reads LNHNV; CDR2 reads YYDKDF (reference sequence). The CDR3 has 15 residues. The CDR3 is CATSRVAGGANVLTF. The CDR3 nucleotides read TGTGCCACCAGCAGAGTAGCGGGTGGGGCCAACGTCCTGACTTTC.

This clonotype was seen many times. The chain couples TRBV7-9 to TRBJ1-6; the match to TRBD1 covers 9 bases. The germline V gene has CDR1 SEHNR and CDR2 FQNEAQ (reference sequence). The J segment lost 3 bases and the V segment lost 4 bases, leaving 7 bases of the junction unmatched. The CDR3 runs 17 residues. CDR3 sequence (DNA): TGTGCCAGCAGCTCAGCCCCGGGACAGGGCTATAATTCACCCCTCCACTTT. It is translated as CASSSAPGQGYNSPLHF.

There are many counts of this clonotype. The rearrangement joins TRBV15 to TRBJ2-7, with a possible D match to TRBD1 (5 bases). The CDR3 runs 15 residues. Per germline, CDR1 LNHNV and CDR2 YYDKDF (reference sequence). Trimming shortened V by 0 bases and J by 3 bases, and 12 bases separated the two germline ends. This chain's CDR3 is CATSRDPGHHYEQYF. The CDR3 coding sequence is TGTGCCACCAGCAGAGATCCTGGACACCACTACGAGCAGTACTTC. The whole variable domain, remainder taken from reference TRBV15 and TRBJ2-7, is DAMVIQNPRYQVTQFGKPVTLSCSQTLNHNVMYWYQQKSSQAPKLLFHYYDKDFNNEADTPDNFQSRRPNTSFCFLDIRSPGLGDTAMYLCATSRDPGHHYEQYFGPGTRLTVT.

The genes are TRBV24-1 and TRBJ2-7, with a weak D call TRBD1 (5 bases). From germline, CDR1 is KGHDR and CDR2 SFDVKD. This CDR3 region has 11 residues. DNA for the CDR3: TGTGCGACCCCCAGGGCGGACGAGCAGTACTTC. Its protein is CATPRADEQYF.

This clonotype was seen many times. The rearrangement links TRBV24-1 to TRBJ2-7, with TRBD1 identical over 9 bases. This CDR3 comprises 12 residues. From germline, CDR1 is KGHDR and CDR2 SFDVKD. V trimming: 9 bases; J trimming: 3 bases; junction bases outside the gene matches: 2. Here the CDR3 DNA reads TGTGCCACCTGGGACAGGGTCTACGAGCAGTACTTC. It codes for CATWDRVYEQYF.

This chain joins TRBV15 and TRBJ1-2, with D uncertain. This CDR3 comprises 14 residues. Germline V CDR1 and CDR2: LNHNV, YYDKDF (reference sequence). V lost 3 bases and J lost 4, with 12 bases in between. CDR3 nucleotides: TGTGCCACCAGCAGCTTGAACGGACCCTATGGCTACACCTTC. Translating it yields CATSSLNGPYGYTF.

The J gene is TRBJ1-5, the V gene TRBV6-5; possible D gene TRBD1, 5 bases. In germline, CDR1 is MNHEY, CDR2 SVGAGI. Trimming removed 2 bases at V and 6 bases at J, with 14 bases between. This CDR3 is built from 15 residues. CDR3: CASSYTGRVGQPQHF. The CDR3 DNA reads TGTGCCAGCAGTTACACGGGCAGGGTAGGTCAGCCCCAGCATTTT.

The V call is TRBV2, the J call TRBJ2-7, with 8 bases matching TRBD2. Germline V CDR1 and CDR2: SNHLY, FYNNEI. V shed 6 bases and J 4 bases; nucleotides not matched to a gene: 5. The CDR3 sequence is 13 residues long. CDR3 coding DNA: TGTGCCAGCAGAAGCGGGAGTCAGTACGAGCAGTACTTC. This sequence encodes CASRSGSQYEQYF.